Detailed here is one T cell receptor beta chain. Original methodology: Amplification of reference gene primers provided the estimated nucleated cell counts. Method: immunoSEQ multiplex PCR; TCRdb's copy keeps in-frame clones and lacks some. The D gene and trimming were derived from the DNA, and the V and J assignments and clone size from that table. The table lists 150,000 to 200,000 clones, about 82% of them singletons. This specimen belongs to a study of blood T cell repertoires in COVID-19. In the study overall: Samples representing acute and convalescent COVID-19 were sourced from the United States, Italy and Spain. T cells, B-cell-depleted T cells, or PBMCs supplied cDNA or gDNA.

Losses at the gene ends were 1 base for V and 2 bases for J; bases not matched to a gene: 5. This CDR3 has 16 amino acids. CDR1 and CDR2 from the germline V gene are LGHDT and YNNKEL (reference sequence). The receptor was isolated from a man aged 65 to 79 with active or convalescent COVID-19. The sequenced sample was peripheral blood. The chain joins TRBV3-1 (or the pseudogene TRBV3-2) to TRBJ1-3, with 7 bases matching TRBD1. The CDR3 DNA reads as TGTGCCAGCAGCCAAGGACAGGGTACCCCTGGAAACACCATATATTTT. Encoded protein: CASSQGQGTPGNTIYF.